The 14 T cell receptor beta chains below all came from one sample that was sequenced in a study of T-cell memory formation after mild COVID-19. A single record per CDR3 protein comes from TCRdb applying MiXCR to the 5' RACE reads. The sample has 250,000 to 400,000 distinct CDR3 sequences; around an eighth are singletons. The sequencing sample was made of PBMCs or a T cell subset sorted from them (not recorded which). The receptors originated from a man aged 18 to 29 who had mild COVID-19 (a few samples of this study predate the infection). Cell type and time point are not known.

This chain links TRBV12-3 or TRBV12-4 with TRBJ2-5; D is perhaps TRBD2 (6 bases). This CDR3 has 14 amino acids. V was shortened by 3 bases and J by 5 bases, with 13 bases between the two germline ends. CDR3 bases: TGTGCCAGCAGTTTTTTGTCCGGAGGGGAGACCCAGTACTTC. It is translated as CASSFLSGGETQYF.

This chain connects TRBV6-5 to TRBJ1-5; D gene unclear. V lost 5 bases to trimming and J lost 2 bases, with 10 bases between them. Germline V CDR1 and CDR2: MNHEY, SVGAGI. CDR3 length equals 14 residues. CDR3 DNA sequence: TGTGCCAGCAGTCAGACTCGCGGCAATCAGCCCCAGCATTTT. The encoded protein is CASSQTRGNQPQHF.

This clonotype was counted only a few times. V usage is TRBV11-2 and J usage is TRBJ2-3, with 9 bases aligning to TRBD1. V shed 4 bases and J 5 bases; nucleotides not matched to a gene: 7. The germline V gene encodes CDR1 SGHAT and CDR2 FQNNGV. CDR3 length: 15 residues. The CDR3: CASSSGTGTGDTQYF. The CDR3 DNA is TGTGCCAGCAGCTCTGGGACAGGGACGGGAGATACGCAGTATTTT. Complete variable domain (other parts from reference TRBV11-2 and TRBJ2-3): EAGVAQSPRYKIIEKRQSVAFWCNPISGHATLYWYQQILGQGPKLLIQFQNNGVVDDSQLPKDRFSAERLKGVDSTLKIQPAKLEDSAVYLCASSSGTGTGDTQYFGPGTRLTVL.

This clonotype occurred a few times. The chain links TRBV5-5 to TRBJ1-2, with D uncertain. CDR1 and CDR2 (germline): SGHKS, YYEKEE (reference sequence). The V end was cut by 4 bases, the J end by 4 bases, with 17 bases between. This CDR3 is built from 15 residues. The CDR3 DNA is TGTGCCAGCAGCAGCAGTCGGGATTACCCCTATGGCTACACCTTC. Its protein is CASSSSRDYPYGYTF. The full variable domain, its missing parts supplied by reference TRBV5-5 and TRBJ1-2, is DAGVTQSPTHLIKTRGQQVTLRCSPISGHKSVSWYQQVLGQGPQFIFQYYEKEERGRGNFPDRFSARQFPNYSSELNVNALLLGDSALYLCASSSSRDYPYGYTFGSGTRLTVV.

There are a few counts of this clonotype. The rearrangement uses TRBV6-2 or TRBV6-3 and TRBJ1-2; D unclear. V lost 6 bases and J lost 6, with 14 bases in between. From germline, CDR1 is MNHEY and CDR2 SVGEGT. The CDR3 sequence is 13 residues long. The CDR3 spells CASSRRGRDGYTF. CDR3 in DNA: TGTGCCAGCAGCCGCCGAGGGCGAGATGGCTACACCTTC.

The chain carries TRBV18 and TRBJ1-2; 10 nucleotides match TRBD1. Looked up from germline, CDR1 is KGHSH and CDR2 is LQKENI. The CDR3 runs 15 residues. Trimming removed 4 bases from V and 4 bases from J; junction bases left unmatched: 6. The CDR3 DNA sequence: TGTGCCAGCTCACTAAGACAGGGGGCAAGCTATGGCTACACCTTC. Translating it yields CASSLRQGASYGYTF.

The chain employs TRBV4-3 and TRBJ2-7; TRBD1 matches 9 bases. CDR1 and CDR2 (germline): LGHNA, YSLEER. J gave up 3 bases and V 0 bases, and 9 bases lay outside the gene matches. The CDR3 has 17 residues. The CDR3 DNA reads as TGCGCCAGCAGCCAAGATGAGACAGGGGGGACTGACTACGAGCAGTACGTC. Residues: CASSQDETGGTDYEQYV.

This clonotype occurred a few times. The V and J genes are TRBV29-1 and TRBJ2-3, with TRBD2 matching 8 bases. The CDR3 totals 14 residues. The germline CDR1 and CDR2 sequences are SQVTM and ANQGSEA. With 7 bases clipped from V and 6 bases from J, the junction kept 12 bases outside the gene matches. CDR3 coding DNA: TGCAGCGGAAGTGCGGGGGGCCCAGGGGATACGCAGTATTTT. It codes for CSGSAGGPGDTQYF.

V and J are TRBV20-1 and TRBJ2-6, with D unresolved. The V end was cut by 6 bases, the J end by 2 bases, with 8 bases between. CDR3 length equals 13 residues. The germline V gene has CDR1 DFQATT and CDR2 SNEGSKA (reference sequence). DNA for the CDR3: TGCAGTGCGGAGTTGGCTGGGGCCAACGTCCTGACTTTC. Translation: CSAELAGANVLTF.

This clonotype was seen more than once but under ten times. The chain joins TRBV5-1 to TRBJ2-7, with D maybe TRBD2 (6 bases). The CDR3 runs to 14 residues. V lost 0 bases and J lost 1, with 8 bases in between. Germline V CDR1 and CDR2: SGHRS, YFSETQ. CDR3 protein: CASSLVGGSYEQYV. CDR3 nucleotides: TGCGCCAGCAGCTTGGTCGGGGGTTCCTACGAGCAGTACGTC.

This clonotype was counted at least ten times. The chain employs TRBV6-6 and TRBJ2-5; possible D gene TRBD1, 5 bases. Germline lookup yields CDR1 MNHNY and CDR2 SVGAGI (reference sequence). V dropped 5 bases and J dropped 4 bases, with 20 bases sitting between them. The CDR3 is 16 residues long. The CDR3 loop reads CASSPPGREFLETQYF. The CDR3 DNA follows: TGTGCCAGCAGTCCCCCAGGGCGTGAGTTTTTAGAGACCCAGTACTTC.

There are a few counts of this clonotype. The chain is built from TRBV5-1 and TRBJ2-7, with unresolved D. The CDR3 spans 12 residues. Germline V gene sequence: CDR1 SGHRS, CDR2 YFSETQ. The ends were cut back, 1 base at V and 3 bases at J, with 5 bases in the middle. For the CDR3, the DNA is TGCGCCAGCAGCTTGAACCGCTACGAGCAGTACTTC. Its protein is CASSLNRYEQYF.

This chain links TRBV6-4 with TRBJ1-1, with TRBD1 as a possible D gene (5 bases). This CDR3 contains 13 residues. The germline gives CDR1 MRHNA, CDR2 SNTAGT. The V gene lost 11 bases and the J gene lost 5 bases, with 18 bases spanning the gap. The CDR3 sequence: CAGGGTRATEAFF. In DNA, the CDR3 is TGTGCCGGGGGGGGGACCAGGGCGACTGAAGCTTTCTTT.

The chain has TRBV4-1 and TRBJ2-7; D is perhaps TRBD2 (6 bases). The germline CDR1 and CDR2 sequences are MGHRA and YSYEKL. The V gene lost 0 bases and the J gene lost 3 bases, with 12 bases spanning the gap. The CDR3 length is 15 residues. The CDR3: CASSQDGRGYYEQYF. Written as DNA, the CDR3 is TGCGCCAGCAGCCAAGACGGGCGGGGATACTACGAGCAGTACTTC.